Listed below are T cell receptor beta chains from one sample, sequenced in a study of blood T cell repertoires in COVID-19. Sequencing used immunoSEQ multiplex PCR; TCRdb keeps in-frame clones, though not all of them. The data contain about 530,000 clones, roughly nine tenths of them singletons. Sequencing was done on a sample of peripheral blood. Every receptor here comes from a woman between 45 and 60 years old with COVID-19, enrolled during active disease. The CDR3 runs from the conserved cysteine through the conserved F or W. The D gene is left open where the match is weak. Not every row has a clone size; where given, it reads once, few, many or a size class.

>NA|TRBV19|TRBJ1-1|TRBD1
TGTGCCAGTAGCACGACTAGGACAGGGGGGACTGAAGCTTTCTTT
CASSTTRTGGTEAFF
>NA|TRBV5-1|TRBJ1-5|NA
TGCGCCAGCAGCTTGGGGACAACCAGCAATCAGCCCCAGCATTTT
CASSLGTTSNQPQHF
>once|TRBV27|TRBJ1-1|NA
TGTGCCAGCAGTTTACAAGGGAGAGGGAACACTGAAGCTTTCTTT
CASSLQGRGNTEAFF
>NA|TRBV5-6|TRBJ1-5|NA
TGTGCCAGCAGCTTGGCAGGCGTGCCAATTCAGCCCCAGCATTTT
CASSLAGVPIQPQHF
>NA|TRBV9|TRBJ2-3|NA
TGTGCCAGCAGCGTAGGGAGACAGGGCACAGATACGCAGTATTTT
CASSVGRQGTDTQYF
>NA|TRBV3-1/TRBV3-2|TRBJ2-7|TRBD1
TGTGCCAGCAGGCCCGGGACAGAGACCAGCTACGAGCAGTACTTC
CASRPGTETSYEQYF
>NA|TRBV29-1|TRBJ1-1|TRBD1
TGCAGCGTCACCCTGACAGGGGGCAATACTGAAGCTTTCTTT
CSVTLTGGNTEAFF
>NA|TRBV3-1/TRBV3-2|TRBJ1-1|TRBD1
TGTGCCAGCAGGAGAGACAGGGGGAGTACTGAAGCTTTCTTT
CASRRDRGSTEAFF
>NA|TRBV2|TRBJ1-3|NA
TGTGCCAGCAGGGCGACAGAAAACACCATATATTTT
CASRATENTIYF
>NA|TRBV19|TRBJ1-1|NA
TGTGCCAGTAGTATATCCAGGGGAAGGGCTGAAGCTTTCTTT
CASSISRGRAEAFF
>NA|TRBV5-1|TRBJ2-1|NA
TGCGCCAGCAGCCCCGGGGGGCGGGGGACATACAATGAGCAGTTCTTC
CASSPGGRGTYNEQFF
>NA|TRBV10-3|TRBJ2-7|NA
TGTGCCATCAGTGAAATGGTAGGCGGCTACGAGCAGTACTTC
CAISEMVGGYEQYF
>NA|TRBV30|TRBJ2-7|NA
TGTGCCTGGATGGGCAGGTCCTACGAGCAGTACTTC
CAWMGRSYEQYF
>NA|TRBV6-5|TRBJ2-2|NA
TGTGCCAGCAGTTACGGCGGGCATAGGGTCACCGGGGAGCTGTTTTTT
CASSYGGHRVTGELFF
>NA|TRBV24-1|TRBJ1-1|NA
TGTGCCACCAGTGCCGCGGGACTCCAGAACACTGAAGCTTTCTTT
CATSAAGLQNTEAFF
>NA|TRBV15|TRBJ1-4|NA
TGTGCCACCAGCAGACTGACGGAGATAGGCGCAACTAATGAAAAACTGTTTTTT
CATSRLTEIGATNEKLFF
>NA|TRBV6-5|TRBJ1-2|NA
TGTGCCAGTTATCATGGGCGCGACGATGGCTACACCTTC
CASYHGRDDGYTF
>NA|TRBV7-6|TRBJ2-5|TRBD2
TGTGCCAGCAGCTTACGGCCTAGCGGGGGGGCCCTAGAGACCCAGTACTTC
CASSLRPSGGALETQYF
>NA|TRBV4-1|TRBJ1-2|TRBD1
TGCGCCAGCAGCCAAGCCGGGACAGCGAACCCTGGCTACACCTTC
CASSQAGTANPGYTF
>NA|TRBV5-4|TRBJ1-1|TRBD1
TGTGCCAGCAGCTCCTGGGACAGGGGGAACACTGAAGCTTTCTTT
CASSSWDRGNTEAFF
>NA|TRBV6-6|TRBJ1-2|NA
TGTGCCAGCAGTATACTAGAACGGGGTGGCTACACCTTC
CASSILERGGYTF
>NA|TRBV30|TRBJ2-1|TRBD2
TGTGCCTGGAGTGGCGGGGGGGCCTACAATGAGCAGTTCTTC
CAWSGGGAYNEQFF
>NA|TRBV3-1/TRBV3-2|TRBJ2-1|TRBD2
TGTGCCAGCAGCCATATCCCGGGGGGATCGGGTGAGCAGTTCTTC
CASSHIPGGSGEQFF
>NA|TRBV29-1|TRBJ2-1|NA
TGCAGCGTTGAAAGAGGGCAGAGGAATGAGCAGTTCTTC
CSVERGQRNEQFF
>NA|TRBV27|TRBJ2-3|NA
TGTGCCAGCAGTCCCGGGGATACGCAGTATTTT
CASSPGDTQYF
>NA|TRBV6-5|TRBJ1-1|TRBD1
TGTGCCAGCAGCCAGACAGGGGTCACTGAAGCTTTCTTT
CASSQTGVTEAFF
>NA|TRBV6-5|TRBJ1-5|TRBD1
TGTGCCAGCAGTCCCTACGGGACAGACAATCAGCCCCAGCATTTT
CASSPYGTDNQPQHF
>NA|TRBV5-1|TRBJ1-6|TRBD1
TGCGCCAGCAGCCTGCAGGGGGAGGATAATTCACCCCTCCACTTT
CASSLQGEDNSPLHF
>NA|TRBV5-1|TRBJ2-1|TRBD1
TGCGCCAGCGGACCCGGGACAGGGGGGAATGAGCAGTTCTTC
CASGPGTGGNEQFF
>NA|TRBV7-2|TRBJ2-2|TRBD2
TGTGCCAGTGGGGGGAGGGTCCGGAACACCGGGGAGCTGTTTTTT
CASGGRVRNTGELFF
>NA|TRBV29-1|TRBJ2-2|TRBD1
TGCAGCGTTGATCGGGCAGGGGGAACCCTAGGGGAGCTGTTTTTT
CSVDRAGGTLGELFF
>NA|TRBV4-2|TRBJ2-5|TRBD2
TGTGCCAGCAGCCAAGGGGTCAGGCGGGGGGAAGAGACCCAGTACTTC
CASSQGVRRGEETQYF
>NA|TRBV7-2|TRBJ1-6|NA
TGTGCCAGCAGCTTAGAAGTTGCGGGGAGCTCCTATAATTCACCCCTCCACTTT
CASSLEVAGSSYNSPLHF
>NA|TRBV5-1|TRBJ2-2|TRBD2
TGCGCCAGCAGCTATGGAAAGCGGGGGGGCATCACCGGGGAGCTGTTTTTT
CASSYGKRGGITGELFF
>once|TRBV9|TRBJ1-2|TRBD1
TGTGCCAGCAGCTCCCACCAGGGGGCGGGTGGCTACACCTTC
CASSSHQGAGGYTF
>NA|TRBV6-5|TRBJ1-2|NA
TGTGCCAGCAGTATAGACCACAGGGACGGCTACACCTTC
CASSIDHRDGYTF
>NA|TRBV9|TRBJ2-7|TRBD1
TGTGCCAGCAGCGTAGGAGGGACAGAGAGCTCCTACGAGCAGTACTTC
CASSVGGTESSYEQYF
>NA|TRBV6-5|TRBJ1-5|NA
TGTGCCCACAATGAGGGTTTTGGCAATCAGCCCCAGCATTTT
CAHNEGFGNQPQHF
>NA|TRBV10-1|TRBJ2-3|TRBD2
TGCGCCAGCAAAGAGACTAGCGGGGACGCAGATACGCAGTATTTT
CASKETSGDADTQYF
>NA|TRBV2|TRBJ2-2|NA
TGTGCCAGCACGACGACAGGCCCCAGGACCGGGGAGCTGTTTTTT
CASTTTGPRTGELFF
>NA|TRBV9|TRBJ1-3|NA
TGTGCCAGCAGCTCGGGGGACTCTGGAAACACCATATATTTT
CASSSGDSGNTIYF
>NA|TRBV13|TRBJ2-2|NA
TGTGCCAGCAGCCCTCGCGGGGCCGGGGAGCTGTTTTTT
CASSPRGAGELFF
>NA|TRBV28|TRBJ1-2|NA
TGTGCCACCAATGAGGGGGAACGCGGCTACACCTTC
CATNEGERGYTF
>NA|TRBV28|TRBJ1-2|NA
TGTGCCAGCAGTTTCCGGACAGATAACTATGGCTACACCTTC
CASSFRTDNYGYTF
>NA|TRBV30|TRBJ2-1|NA
TGTGCCTGGGACACTGTACCAGGGTCTTTGAACAATGAGCAGTTCTTC
CAWDTVPGSLNNEQFF
>NA|TRBV6-6|TRBJ1-1|NA
TGTGCCAGCAGTTACGGGTCAGGGAGGTCTGAAGCTTTCTTT
CASSYGSGRSEAFF
>few|TRBV18|TRBJ1-6|TRBD1
TGTGCCAGCTCACCTCAGGGGGCGCTTAATTCACCCCTCCACTTT
CASSPQGALNSPLHF
>NA|TRBV12-5|TRBJ2-5|NA
TGTGCTAGTCGACAGTACCAAGAGACCCAGTACTTC
CASRQYQETQYF
>NA|TRBV5-4|TRBJ1-4|TRBD1
TGTGCCAGCAGCTTGGCGACAGGGGGTAAATTCAAGGAAAAACTGTTTTTT
CASSLATGGKFKEKLFF
>NA|TRBV9|TRBJ2-3|NA
TGTGCCAGCAGCGCCTTTTCGGGACAAACAGATACGCAGTATTTT
CASSAFSGQTDTQYF
>NA|TRBV5-1|TRBJ2-5|NA
TGCGCCAGCAGCTCCCCGGGGGGCCGTGGAGAGACCCAGTACTTC
CASSSPGGRGETQYF
>NA|TRBV6-5|TRBJ1-2|NA
TGTGCCAGCGGGACACTTACTAACTATGGCTACACCTTC
CASGTLTNYGYTF
>NA|TRBV5-1|TRBJ1-4|TRBD1
TGCGCCAGCAGCCCTGACAGGGCCCCGGGGGAAAAACTGTTTTTT
CASSPDRAPGEKLFF
>once|TRBV25-1|TRBJ1-5|TRBD1
TGTGCCAGCAGTCAAACAGGGGGAGGTCAGCCCCAGCATTTT
CASSQTGGGQPQHF
>few|TRBV6-5|TRBJ1-5|NA
TGTGCCAGCACCCCAAGGAGACATTCGGGGCAGCCCCAGCATTTT
CASTPRRHSGQPQHF
>NA|TRBV4-1|TRBJ1-1|TRBD1
TGCGCCAGCAGCCCGCGGGACAGGGGCACTGAAGCTTTCTTT
CASSPRDRGTEAFF
>NA|TRBV5-1|TRBJ1-4|NA
TGCGCCAGCAGCTTGGGACAGAGGAATGAAAAACTGTTTTTT
CASSLGQRNEKLFF
>once|TRBV6-5|TRBJ1-1|NA
TGTGCCAGCAGTTACTCGGCGGACACTGAAGCTTTCTTT
CASSYSADTEAFF
>NA|TRBV29-1|TRBJ2-5|TRBD1
TGCAGCATTTCGGCGGGACAGGTGGGAGAGACCCAGTACTTC
CSISAGQVGETQYF